This is a list of T cell receptor beta chains from one sample in a study of blood T cell repertoires in COVID-19. Clones were sequenced by immunoSEQ multiplex PCR, and TCRdb holds only the in-frame ones, with some missing. The data contain around 200,000 clones, more than 85% of them singletons. Sequenced material: peripheral blood. These receptors originate from a man aged 40-50 years with active or convalescent COVID-19. Each CDR3 is given with its conserved first and last residue. D genes are given only for firm matches. Expanded clones get a size class; other rows say once, few or many, or leave the size out.

d_gene	v_gene	abundance	j_gene	CDR3nt	CDR3aa
.	TRBV2	.	TRBJ1-1	TGTGCCAGCAGCCAGAACACTGAAGCTTTCTTT	CASSQNTEAFF
TRBD1	TRBV19	.	TRBJ1-6	TGTGCCAGTAGTATTGGACAGGGAGGGCGTTCACCCCTCCACTTT	CASSIGQGGRSPLHF
TRBD1	TRBV20-1	.	TRBJ1-2	TGCAGTGCTAGTAGGGGGCCGGTGGACGGCTACACCTTC	CSASRGPVDGYTF
.	TRBV14	.	TRBJ1-1	TGTGCCAGCAGCCGCATTCAGGGGACTGAAGCTTTCTTT	CASSRIQGTEAFF
.	TRBV4-3	.	TRBJ1-1	TGCGCCAGCAGCCAAGATCGGGGGACTAGCACTGAAGCTTTCTTT	CASSQDRGTSTEAFF
TRBD1	TRBV5-4	.	TRBJ2-1	TGTGCCAGCAGCTCAAACAGGGGGTCCCCCTACAATGAGCAGTTCTTC	CASSSNRGSPYNEQFF
TRBD1	TRBV14	.	TRBJ1-2	TGTGCCAGCAGCCAAGGGGACAGGGTATTAGGCTACACCTTC	CASSQGDRVLGYTF
TRBD1	TRBV18	.	TRBJ1-1	TGTGCCAGCTCACCACCGGGGACAGGGGGCCGGAACACTGAAGCTTTCTTT	CASSPPGTGGRNTEAFF
.	TRBV24-1	.	TRBJ2-3	TGTGCCACCAGTGATTTGCAGGCAGGAAGTCACCATACGCAGTATTTT	CATSDLQAGSHHTQYF
.	TRBV2	few	TRBJ1-2	TGTGCCAGAGACCGGGACTTATACTATGGCTACACCTTC	CARDRDLYYGYTF
.	TRBV7-9	once	TRBJ2-2	TGTGCCAGCAGCTTAGGGACAGAGAAGGACACCGGGGAGCTGTTTTTT	CASSLGTEKDTGELFF
.	TRBV27	.	TRBJ1-1	TGTGCCAGCAGTCTGGTCGGACAGTTGAACACTGAAGCTTTCTTT	CASSLVGQLNTEAFF
.	TRBV4-1	.	TRBJ2-3	TGCGCCAGCAGGGGGGCTACAACCCCAGATACGCAGTATTTT	CASRGATTPDTQYF
TRBD1	TRBV5-5	.	TRBJ1-4	TGTGCCAGCAGCTCTATCCCCGGGACAGGGGTGGAGGTTGGGGAAAAACTGTTTTTT	CASSSIPGTGVEVGEKLFF
TRBD1	TRBV7-2	.	TRBJ2-7	TGTGCCAGCAGCTTATACGCACAGGGGGCCCACGAGCAGTACTTC	CASSLYAQGAHEQYF
TRBD1	TRBV5-5	.	TRBJ1-1	TGTGCCAGCAGCCTAGCACAGGGGATCATGAACACTGAAGCTTTCTTT	CASSLAQGIMNTEAFF
.	TRBV29-1	.	TRBJ1-1	TGCAGCGTTGCACAGGTGGACACTGAAGCTTTCTTT	CSVAQVDTEAFF
.	TRBV28	.	TRBJ2-7	TGTGCCACCTCCTTGGCAGGGGCAGACATTTACGAGCAGTACTTC	CATSLAGADIYEQYF
.	TRBV29-1	.	TRBJ2-5	TGCAGCGTCCGACAGGATACAGAGACCCAGTACTTC	CSVRQDTETQYF
.	TRBV6-4	.	TRBJ2-7	TGTGCCAGCAGCCTCAGGGGCGAGCAGTACTTC	CASSLRGEQYF
TRBD1	TRBV5-5	.	TRBJ2-7	TGTGCCAGCAGCTTGGGACAGGGTCTTGTCTACGAGCAGTACTTC	CASSLGQGLVYEQYF
.	TRBV28	.	TRBJ1-2	TGTGCCAGCAGTTTAAGCCACCTTAACTATGGCTACACCTTC	CASSLSHLNYGYTF
TRBD2	TRBV7-8	.	TRBJ2-3	TGTGCCAGCAGCTCGAATTTAAAAGGACTAGCGGGGAGCACAGATACGCAGTATTTT	CASSSNLKGLAGSTDTQYF
TRBD2	TRBV7-2	.	TRBJ2-5	TGTGCCAGCAGCTTATGGCAGGGAGGGGTTGAGACCCAGTACTTC	CASSLWQGGVETQYF
TRBD1	TRBV7-7	.	TRBJ2-5	TGTGCTAGCAGCTCGCAGGGGGTCATGGAGACCCAGTACTTC	CASSSQGVMETQYF